A single sample gave rise to the 14 T cell receptor beta chains below, sequenced in a study of technical replicates of blood from several donors. Sequencing used immunoSEQ multiplex PCR; TCRdb keeps in-frame clones, though not all of them. The sample yields more than 65,000 clones, 96% seen once. Specimen: T cells isolated from PBMCs. These receptors came from a human donor in good health.

The count of this clone is one. The chain carries TRBV11-3 and TRBJ2-3, with D unresolved. Trimming removed 3 bases at V and 0 bases at J, with 7 bases between. In germline, CDR1 is SGHNT, CDR2 YENEEA. CDR3 size: 14 residues. The CDR3 is CASSLTGSTDTQYF. The CDR3 nucleotides read TGTGCCAGCAGCTTGACTGGGAGCACAGATACGCAGTATTTT.

The CDR3, as DNA: TGTGCCAGCAGTTATGAGAGGGCCGACGATACGCAGTATTTT. It encodes CASSYERADDTQYF. The chain joins TRBV6-5 to TRBJ2-3; possibly TRBD2 for D (5 bases). The CDR3 has 14 residues. Trimming left V 3 bases short and J 6 bases short, with 13 bases between. CDR1 MNHEY and CDR2 SVGAGI come from the germline V gene.

The CDR3 sequence: CASSEMGQGLTEKLFF. In DNA, the CDR3 is TGTGCCAGCAGTGAAATGGGACAGGGTCTTACGGAAAAACTGTTTTTT. The gene calls are TRBV25-1 and TRBJ1-4, with 9 bases identical to TRBD1. Unmatched junction bases numbered 9, after V lost 2 bases and J lost 8 bases. Germline CDR1 is MGHDK and CDR2 is SYGVNS. This CDR3 is 16 amino acids long.

The J gene is TRBJ2-1, the V gene TRBV14, with 13 bases identical to TRBD2. This CDR3 has 13 residues. CDR1 SGHDN and CDR2 FVKESK come from the germline V gene. Trimming at V came to 4 bases and at J to 9 bases, leaving 0 bases not matched to a gene. The CDR3 is CASSRTSGSEQFF. CDR3 nucleotides: TGTGCCAGCAGCCGGACTAGCGGGAGTGAGCAGTTCTTC.

About this clone: One end of the junction varies from germline; a read error may be responsible. The chain is built from TRBV7-7 and TRBJ1-1, with D hard to call. CDR1 and CDR2 from the germline V gene are SSHAT and FNYEAQ (reference sequence). This CDR3 is 16 amino acids long. The CDR3 loop reads CASSLSTAQMNTEAFF. In DNA, the CDR3 is TGTGCTAGCAGCTTGAGTACAGCCCAGATGAACACTGAAGCTTTCTTT.

The V call is TRBV15, the J call TRBJ1-2, with no clear D. Trimming pared 3 bases from V and 8 bases from J, leaving 10 bases between. This CDR3 has 12 amino acids. Germline V gene data show CDR1 as LNHNV and CDR2 as YYDKDF (reference sequence). CDR3 region: CATSSPQWGYTF. The CDR3, as DNA: TGTGCCACCAGCAGTCCACAGTGGGGCTACACCTTC. Based on the CDR3 plus reference TRBV15 and TRBJ1-2, the full variable domain is DAMVIQNPRYQVTQFGKPVTLSCSQTLNHNVMYWYQQKSSQAPKLLFHYYDKDFNNEADTPDNFQSRRPNTSFCFLDIRSPGLGDTAMYLCATSSPQWGYTFGSGTRLTVV.

The rearrangement joins TRBV6-6 to TRBJ1-1; D gene uncertain. Germline loops: CDR1 MNHNY, CDR2 SVGAGI (reference sequence). Trimming removed 4 bases from V and 10 bases from J, with 13 bases in between. The CDR3 extends over 12 amino acids. The CDR3 DNA sequence: TGTGCCAGCAGTTCCATTCTCCGGGTAGCTTTCTTT. It translates to CASSSILRVAFF.

The J gene is TRBJ2-7, the V gene TRBV19; 8 bases are a match to TRBD2. V was pared by 2 bases and J by 2 bases, with 11 bases of the junction left unmatched. In germline, CDR1 is LNHDA, CDR2 SQIVND (reference sequence). This CDR3 is built from 17 residues. CDR3 nucleotide sequence: TGTGCCAGTAGTATAATGCCCATAGCGGGAACAACCTACGAGCAGTACTTC. This translates into CASSIMPIAGTTYEQYF.

A few counts support this clone. This chain uses TRBV7-2 with TRBJ2-7, with 12 nucleotides matching TRBD2. Germline V gene sequence: CDR1 SGHTA, CDR2 FQGNSA. Trimming took 5 bases from V and 4 from J; bases not matched to a gene: 6. This CDR3 has 15 amino acids. The CDR3 reads CASSATSGRSYEQYF. The CDR3 bases are TGTGCCAGCAGCGCCACTAGCGGGAGGAGTTACGAGCAGTACTTC.

The chain joins TRBV30 to TRBJ2-3, with TRBD1 matching 8 bases. This CDR3 comprises 14 residues. The ends lost 8 bases at V and 3 bases at J; junction bases unmatched: 10. Germline V lookup: CDR1 GTSNPN, CDR2 SVGIG (reference sequence). Here the CDR3 DNA reads TGTGCCGGTGTTGTACAGGGGGTGACAGATACGCAGTATTTT. Amino acid sequence: CAGVVQGVTDTQYF. Full variable domain (rest looked up from reference TRBV30 and TRBJ2-3): SQTIHQWPATLVQPVGSPLSLECTVEGTSNPNLYWYRQAAGRGLQLLFYSVGIGQISSEVPQNLSASRPQDRQFILSSKKLLLSDSGFYLCAGVVQGVTDTQYFGPGTRLTVL.

V gene TRBV28 combines with J gene TRBJ2-7, with D possibly TRBD2 on 6 matching bases. This CDR3 is 16 amino acids long. Per germline, CDR1 MDHEN and CDR2 SYDVKM. The V gene lost 6 bases and the J gene lost 0 bases, with 18 bases spanning the gap. Written as DNA, the CDR3 is TGTGCCAGCAGCCCTTTCTATATGGGGGGCTCCTACGAGCAGTACTTC. As protein: CASSPFYMGGSYEQYF.

This clone was observed once. V usage is TRBV7-2 and J usage is TRBJ1-2, with 8 bases fitting TRBD1. The V gene's germline CDR1 is SGHTA and CDR2 FQGNSA. The V gene end was trimmed by 5 bases and the J gene end by 4 bases; junction bases not matched to a gene: 6. CDR3 length equals 14 residues. CDR3: CASSESGTGYGYTF. The CDR3, as DNA: TGTGCCAGCAGCGAATCCGGGACAGGCTATGGCTACACCTTC.

The chain is built from TRBV28 and TRBJ2-1; 7 nucleotides match TRBD1. The CDR3 spans 14 residues. Germline V gives CDR1 MDHEN, CDR2 SYDVKM. V shed 5 bases and J 5 bases; nucleotides not matched to a gene: 6. For the CDR3, the DNA is TGTGCCAGCAGTAATACAGGGGACGACAATGAGCAGTTCTTC. Protein product: CASSNTGDDNEQFF.

The rearrangement joins TRBV4-1 to TRBJ2-5; 12 bases are a match to TRBD2. This CDR3 contains 15 residues. In germline, CDR1 is MGHRA, CDR2 YSYEKL. Trimming took 1 base from V and 5 from J; bases not matched to a gene: 2. The CDR3 reads CASSQVLAGGETQYF. DNA of the CDR3: TGCGCCAGCAGCCAAGTTCTAGCGGGAGGGGAGACCCAGTACTTC.